The 31 T cell receptor beta chains given below trace back to one sample, sequenced in a study of blood T cells in healthy people across ages. It was with a sample-barcoded 5' primer and a J-beta primer mix that a second PCR of roughly 7 to 11 cycles was run. TCRdb analysed the 5' RACE reads with MiXCR anew, one entry per CDR3 protein. The top ten clones hold less than 8% of a sample with 1.4 million to 1.5 million distinct CDR3 sequences, around 42% of them seen once. Input material: blood. Source of these receptors: a woman in her late teens or twenties in good health.

This chain joins TRBV20-1 and TRBJ1-1, with a tentative D call TRBD1 (5 bases). The CDR3 has 14 residues. The germline CDR1 and CDR2 sequences are DFQATT and SNEGSKA (reference sequence). Deletions cut 6 bases from V and 4 bases from J, with 18 bases between. CDR3 loop: CSAKLSSGGTEAFF. The DNA of the CDR3 is TGCAGTGCCAAGCTCTCTTCTGGGGGCACTGAAGCTTTCTTT.

The V gene is TRBV7-2, the J gene TRBJ1-1; no clear D gene. Germline lookup yields CDR1 SGHTA and CDR2 FQGNSA. Between the trimmed V and J ends, which lost 0 bases and 11 bases, there was a span of 13 bases. This CDR3 is 13 amino acids long. In DNA form, the CDR3 reads TGTGCCAGCAGCTTAGCTCGACTCCGCAGCGCTTTCTTT. Its translation: CASSLARLRSAFF.

This clonotype was picked up a small number of times. The chain employs TRBV6-1 and TRBJ1-2, with D possibly TRBD1 on 6 matching bases. Germline V gene lookup returns CDR1 MNHNS and CDR2 SASEGT. The CDR3 consists of 19 residues. Trimming removed 7 bases at V and 4 bases at J, with 31 bases between. CDR3 in DNA: TGTGCCAGCATTGAGAAGGGCGGGCCGGGGGCAGAGGGCGGCTATGGCTACACCTTC. Amino acids: CASIEKGGPGAEGGYGYTF.

This clonotype was observed a few times. J is TRBJ2-4 and V is TRBV12-3 or TRBV12-4; 7 nucleotides match TRBD2. The DNA matches TRBJ2-7 better at its end, which makes the J call doubtful. The CDR3 is made up of 15 amino acids. The CDR3 DNA sequence: TGTGCCAGCAGTTTTTGGGGGAGGGATGACTACGAGCAGTACTTC. Protein: CASSFWGRDDYEQYF.

This clonotype was seen only a few times. The J gene is TRBJ2-7, the V gene TRBV10-3; tentatively, D is TRBD1 (6 bases). This CDR3 is built from 13 residues. Germline V gene lookup returns CDR1 ENHRY and CDR2 SYGVKD. V was trimmed by 7 bases and J by 2 bases, leaving 12 bases between them. CDR3 nucleotide sequence: TGTGCCATCATGATGGACAGCGCCTACGAGCAGTACTTC. This codes for CAIMMDSAYEQYF.

The CDR3 spells CASSRTDRGQSFF. The CDR3 DNA is TGTGCCAGCAGTAGAACGGACAGGGGGCAGTCTTTCTTT. The rearrangement joins TRBV6-2 or TRBV6-3 to TRBJ1-1, with 11 bases that match TRBD1. The trim removed 5 bases at V and 12 bases at J, leaving 8 bases unmatched. The germline gives CDR1 MNHEY, CDR2 SVGEGT. This CDR3 region has 13 residues.

The V gene is TRBV6-2 or TRBV6-3, the J gene TRBJ2-1, with 7 bases matching TRBD1. The CDR3 spans 15 residues. Germline V gives CDR1 MNHEY, CDR2 SVGEGT. V lost 2 bases to trimming and J lost 0 bases; unmatched junction nucleotides: 1. The CDR3 DNA reads TGTGCCAGCAGTTACCCAGGGGGCTCCTACAATGAGCAGTTCTTC. It codes for CASSYPGGSYNEQFF.

This clonotype was recorded a few times. The V and J genes are TRBV4-2 and TRBJ2-7; D tentatively reads TRBD1 or TRBD2 (5 bases each). The ends were cut back, 4 bases at V and 7 bases at J, with 8 bases in the middle. Germline assignment: CDR1 LGHNA and CDR2 YNFKEQ. The CDR3 consists of 11 residues. In nucleotides, the CDR3 is TGTGCCAGCAGCCCGGGGCTGGAGCAGTACTTC. Amino acid sequence: CASSPGLEQYF.

This clonotype came up a few times. The chain is built from TRBV29-1 and TRBJ2-5, with 14 bases identical to TRBD2. The CDR3 has 14 amino acids. V lost 6 bases to trimming and J lost 4 bases; unmatched junction nucleotides: 4. The germline V gene encodes CDR1 SQVTM and CDR2 ANQGSEA. CDR3 protein: CSVTGTSGGETQYF. Written as DNA, the CDR3 is TGCAGCGTGACCGGGACTAGCGGGGGAGAGACCCAGTACTTC.

Concerning this clonotype itself: Just one base apart from a much larger clone, this may be a read error. The rearrangement uses TRBV29-1 and TRBJ2-5, with D unclear. V shed 5 bases and J shed 11 bases, with 15 bases lying between them. CDR3 length: 11 amino acids. Germline CDR1 is SQVTM and CDR2 is ANQGSEA. Here the CDR3 DNA reads TGCAGCGTTTCGATCTTAAATGAGCAGTACTTC. Protein: CSVSILNEQYF.

The chain combines TRBV10-2 with TRBJ2-7; 8 bases are a match to TRBD2. J lost 0 bases, V lost 6 bases, and 10 bases had no gene match. CDR1 WSHSY and CDR2 SAAADI come from the germline V gene. There are 16 residues in the CDR3. The CDR3 here is CASSVPSGTSSYEQYF. Here the CDR3 DNA reads TGCGCCAGCAGCGTACCATCCGGGACTAGCTCCTACGAGCAGTACTTC.

This clonotype was seen more than once but under ten times. V gene TRBV7-2 combines with J gene TRBJ1-1; maybe TRBD1 (5 bases). CDR1 is SGHTA and CDR2 is FQGNSA in the germline V gene. This CDR3 comprises 17 residues. The V gene lost 1 base and the J gene lost 0 bases, with 15 bases spanning the gap. The CDR3 loop is CASSLGPRGGMNTEAFF. CDR3 sequence (DNA): TGTGCCAGCAGCTTAGGGCCGCGGGGGGGGATGAACACTGAAGCTTTCTTT.

This clonotype was recorded a few times. The V call is TRBV12-5, the J call TRBJ2-1; TRBD2 is a possible D gene (5 bases). Germline values: CDR1 LGHNT, CDR2 FRNRAP. The CDR3 totals 16 residues. V was trimmed by 1 base and J by 2 bases, leaving 12 bases between them. CDR3: CASGLDSGSPYNEQFF. In nucleotides, the CDR3 is TGTGCTAGTGGTTTGGACAGCGGCTCGCCCTACAATGAGCAGTTCTTC.

The gene calls are TRBV28 and TRBJ2-5, with 9 positions matching TRBD1. This CDR3 comprises 15 residues. V trimming: 3 bases; J trimming: 5 bases; junction bases outside the gene matches: 7. The germline V gene has CDR1 MDHEN and CDR2 SYDVKM. CDR3 nucleotide sequence: TGTGCCAGCAGTTTGGACAGGGGATTGGGGGAGACCCAGTACTTC. Translating gives CASSLDRGLGETQYF.

This chain joins TRBV6-5 and TRBJ2-1, with 7 nucleotides matching TRBD2. Germline-derived CDR1 and CDR2 are MNHEY and SVGAGI. The CDR3 runs 15 residues. V shed 2 bases, J shed 5 bases, and the junction held 6 bases outside the gene matches. This chain's CDR3 is CASSYAQRGNNEQFF. In DNA, the CDR3 is TGTGCCAGCAGTTACGCCCAGCGGGGTAACAATGAGCAGTTCTTC.

This clonotype was seen once. The rearrangement uses TRBV5-1 and TRBJ1-1, with D perhaps TRBD1 (6 bases). The CDR3 contains 15 residues. Trimming left V 3 bases short and J 1 base short, with 13 bases between. Germline CDR1 SGHRS, CDR2 YFSETQ. Written as DNA, the CDR3 is TGCGCCAGCAGCTGGGGGGCCGACCAGAACACTGAAGCTTTCTTT. It codes for CASSWGADQNTEAFF.

The chain carries TRBV20-1 and TRBJ2-6, with D unclear. Germline assignment: CDR1 DFQATT and CDR2 SNEGSKA (reference sequence). The CDR3 covers 13 residues. The V gene lost 7 bases and the J gene lost 1 base, with 8 bases spanning the gap. The DNA of the CDR3 is TGCAGTGGCCTCCGGTCTGGGGCCAACGTCCTGACTTTC. This encodes CSGLRSGANVLTF.

This clonotype was seen more than once but under ten times. This chain links TRBV27 with TRBJ1-1; TRBD1 is a possible D gene (6 bases). CDR3 length equals 12 residues. V was shortened by 6 bases and J by 9 bases, with 14 bases between the two germline ends. CDR1 and CDR2 (germline): MNHEY, SMNVEV (reference sequence). Here the CDR3 reads CASSYPQGKAFF. The CDR3 region has the DNA TGTGCCAGCAGCTACCCCCAGGGGAAAGCTTTCTTT.

J is TRBJ2-1 and V is TRBV10-3, with D possibly TRBD2 on 5 matching bases. CDR1 and CDR2 from the germline V gene are ENHRY and SYGVKD. This CDR3 comprises 17 residues. Trimming shortened V by 3 bases and J by 0 bases, and 15 bases separated the two germline ends. The DNA of the CDR3 is TGTGCCATCAGTGAAAGGTCCGGACTCAACTCCTACAATGAGCAGTTCTTC. Protein sequence: CAISERSGLNSYNEQFF.

This clonotype has at least ten counts. This chain connects TRBV6-1 to TRBJ2-1; D ambiguous. This CDR3 spans 14 amino acids. V was cut by 2 bases and J by 3 bases, with 8 bases left in between. Germline lookup yields CDR1 MNHNS and CDR2 SASEGT. This chain's CDR3 is CASSETWGYNEQFF. In DNA form, the CDR3 reads TGTGCCAGCAGTGAAACCTGGGGCTACAATGAGCAGTTCTTC.

The V gene is TRBV5-5, the J gene TRBJ1-1; TRBD1 matches at 10 bases. The germline CDR1 and CDR2 sequences are SGHKS and YYEKEE (reference sequence). Unmatched junction bases numbered 3, after V lost 3 bases and J lost 4 bases. The CDR3 runs to 14 residues. CDR3 nucleotides: TGTGCCAGCAGCTCAGGACAGGGGGTCACTGAAGCTTTCTTT. Translating gives CASSSGQGVTEAFF.

The chain recombines TRBV12-5 with TRBJ2-1; 9 bases line up with TRBD2. V trimming: 0 bases; J trimming: 7 bases; junction bases outside the gene matches: 16. The CDR3 consists of 19 residues. Germline CDR1 reads LGHNT; CDR2 reads FRNRAP. The CDR3 DNA is TGTGCTAGTGGTTTGGTACGGGCCATAGCGGGAGATGAGGGGAATGAGCAGTTCTTC. It codes for CASGLVRAIAGDEGNEQFF.

In its sample, this clonotype was seen a few times. This chain connects TRBV6-1 to TRBJ2-7; D tentatively fits TRBD1 or TRBD2 (5 bases each). The germline V gene has CDR1 MNHNS and CDR2 SASEGT. V gave up 11 bases and J gave up 0 bases, with 17 bases separating them. This CDR3 has 14 amino acids. The CDR3 loop reads CAGGSMGSSYEQYF. The CDR3 region has the DNA TGTGCCGGGGGTTCAATGGGGTCCTCCTACGAGCAGTACTTC.

The chain uses TRBV21-1 and TRBJ1-2; whether TRBD1, the table's D call, matches the DNA was not checked. TRBV21-1 is a pseudogene. CDR3 length: 15 amino acids. The CDR3 reads CASSKEVQAGYGYTF. DNA of the CDR3: TGTGCCAGCAGCAAAGAAGTACAGGCTGGCTATGGCTACACCTTC.

For the CDR3, the DNA is TGTGCCAGCAGTGCAACTCCGGGACAGCTGAACACTGAAGCTTTCTTT. As protein: CASSATPGQLNTEAFF. This sequence joins TRBV12-3 or TRBV12-4 and TRBJ1-1; 7 nucleotides match TRBD1. V was clipped by 5 bases and J by 0 bases; unmatched bases: 9. The CDR3 covers 16 residues.

With respect to this clonotype: A much larger clone sits a single nucleotide away, making a read error possible. The V and J genes are TRBV12-3 or TRBV12-4 and TRBJ1-5, with D perhaps matching TRBD1 (6 bases). V was shortened by 5 bases and J by 3 bases, with 11 bases between the two germline ends. The CDR3 is 14 residues long. CDR3 residues: CASSVRQANQPQHF. The CDR3 DNA reads as TGTGCCAGCAGTGTGAGACAGGCCAATCAGCCCCAGCATTTT.

The rearrangement joins TRBV27 to TRBJ2-5; D is ambiguous. V was trimmed by 6 bases and J by 5 bases, leaving 19 bases between them. This CDR3 is built from 15 residues. Germline assignment: CDR1 MNHEY and CDR2 SMNVEV (reference sequence). The CDR3 spells CASSLIGYQGETQYF. The CDR3 nucleotides read TGTGCCAGCAGCCTTATCGGGTACCAAGGGGAGACCCAGTACTTC.

The chain recombines TRBV2 with TRBJ1-2; the match to TRBD1 covers 8 bases. Per the germline V gene, CDR1 is SNHLY and CDR2 is FYNNEI. V lost 4 bases, J lost 4 bases, and 11 bases stayed unmatched. The CDR3 runs 16 residues. The CDR3 region is CASSAGPGQGAYGYTF. The CDR3 nucleotides are TGTGCCAGCAGTGCGGGTCCAGGACAGGGTGCCTATGGCTACACCTTC.

This rearrangement joins TRBV5-1 to TRBJ2-7, with 9 bases that match TRBD2. This CDR3 has 15 residues. Germline V CDR1 and CDR2: SGHRS, YFSETQ. Unmatched junction bases numbered 5, after V lost 4 bases and J lost 0 bases. Here the CDR3 DNA reads TGCGCCAGCAGCGAAAGCGGGGGGACCTCCTACGAGCAGTACTTC. Amino acid sequence: CASSESGGTSYEQYF.

At least ten counts were recorded for this clonotype. The genes are TRBV2 and TRBJ2-6; D uncertain. CDR3 length: 14 amino acids. Germline V gene data show CDR1 as SNHLY and CDR2 as FYNNEI. Trimming took off 5 bases at V and 0 bases at J, with 5 bases between the two ends. The CDR3 DNA reads TGTGCCAGCAGTACCTTCTCTGGGGCCAACGTCCTGACTTTC. It translates to CASSTFSGANVLTF.

This chain joins TRBV5-1 and TRBJ2-5; TRBD1 matches 9 bases. V shed 4 bases, J shed 11 bases, and the junction held 15 bases outside the gene matches. Germline V gene lookup returns CDR1 SGHRS and CDR2 YFSETQ. This CDR3 is built from 15 residues. The DNA of the CDR3 is TGCGCCAGCAGCGCGCGGGGACAGGGTTACAATGAGCAGTACTTC. This sequence encodes CASSARGQGYNEQYF. The whole variable domain, remainder taken from reference TRBV5-1 and TRBJ2-5, is KAGVTQTPRYLIKTRGQQVTLSCSPISGHRSVSWYQQTPGQGLQFLFEYFSETQRNKGNFPGRFSGRQFSNSRSEMNVSTLELGDSALYLCASSARGQGYNEQYFGPGTRLLVL.